Presented here are 5 T cell receptor beta chains from one specimen sequenced in a study of spatial heterogeneity in lung cancer. Time point in this sample: sample taken at primary tumor resection. TCRdb reprocessed the 5' RACE reads with MiXCR, giving one entry per CDR3 protein. This table has about 38,000 distinct CDR3 sequences, around 7.2% appearing once. Sequencing used PBMCs, obtained at surgery. Receptors were obtained from a male donor with early-stage non-small cell lung cancer.

The V gene is TRBV6-2 or TRBV6-3, the J gene TRBJ2-4; D uncertain. Trimming cost V 0 bases and J 4 bases, with 7 bases left between them. The CDR3 length is 14 residues. Germline V gene lookup returns CDR1 MNHEY and CDR2 SVGEGT. The CDR3 sequence is CASSYSRIKNIQYF. In DNA form, the CDR3 reads TGTGCCAGCAGTTACTCCCGGATAAAAAACATTCAGTACTTC.

There are many counts of this clonotype. The chain employs TRBV7-2 and TRBJ2-2; possible D gene TRBD1, 5 bases. The germline V and J ends were trimmed by 4 bases and 5 bases, with 17 bases remaining between them. The V gene's germline CDR1 is SGHTA and CDR2 FQGNSA. The CDR3 spans 16 residues. The CDR3 region has the DNA TGTGCCAGCAGCTACGGCCCTACCAGGGCGACCGGGGAGCTGTTTTTT. Translation: CASSYGPTRATGELFF.

This rearrangement joins TRBV6-5 to TRBJ1-1; D is perhaps TRBD1 (6 bases). CDR1 is MNHEY, CDR2 SVGAGI, per germline. The CDR3 loop spans 18 amino acids. The V and J ends lost 1 base and 1 base respectively, with 19 bases between them. This CDR3 reads CASSYYNRGAGWNTEAFF. The CDR3 nucleotides read TGTGCCAGCAGTTACTATAACCGGGGGGCAGGCTGGAACACTGAAGCTTTCTTT.

This clonotype has just a few counts. V gene TRBV6-6 combines with J gene TRBJ1-6; maybe TRBD1 (5 bases). Per the germline V gene, CDR1 is MNHNY and CDR2 is SVGAGI (reference sequence). The length of the CDR3 is 14 residues. Trimming removed 10 bases at V and 4 bases at J, with 14 bases between. CDR3 sequence: CATGGTSYNSPLHF. The CDR3 DNA follows: TGTGCCACCGGCGGGACGTCTTATAATTCACCCCTCCACTTT.

The table lists this clonotype with many counts. The V call is TRBV7-6, the J call TRBJ1-5, with unresolved D. The CDR3 is 14 amino acids. V dropped 2 bases and J dropped 6 bases, with 11 bases sitting between them. Germline assignment: CDR1 SGHVS and CDR2 FNYEAQ. CDR3 protein: CASSLMGKSQPQHF. CDR3 nucleotide sequence: TGTGCCAGCAGCTTAATGGGGAAGTCTCAGCCCCAGCATTTT. The whole variable domain, remainder taken from reference TRBV7-6 and TRBJ1-5, is GAGVSQSPRYKVTKRGQDVALRCDPISGHVSLYWYRQALGQGPEFLTYFNYEAQQDKSGLPNDRFSAERPEGSISTLTIQRTEQRDSAMYRCASSLMGKSQPQHFGDGTRLSIL.